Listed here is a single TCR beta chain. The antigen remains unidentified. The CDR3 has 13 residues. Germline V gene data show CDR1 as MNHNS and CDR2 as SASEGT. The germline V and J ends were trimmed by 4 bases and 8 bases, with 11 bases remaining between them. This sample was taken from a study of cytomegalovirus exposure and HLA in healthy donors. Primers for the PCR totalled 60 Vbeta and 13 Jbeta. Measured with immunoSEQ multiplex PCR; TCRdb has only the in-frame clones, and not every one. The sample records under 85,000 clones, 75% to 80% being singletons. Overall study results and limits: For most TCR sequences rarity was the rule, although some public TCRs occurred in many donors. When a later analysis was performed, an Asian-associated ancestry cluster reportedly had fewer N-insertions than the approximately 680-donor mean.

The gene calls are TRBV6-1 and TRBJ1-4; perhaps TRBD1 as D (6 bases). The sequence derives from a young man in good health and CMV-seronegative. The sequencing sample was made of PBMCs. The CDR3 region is CASSVEGEEKLFF. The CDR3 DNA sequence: TGTGCCAGCAGTGTAGAGGGGGAAGAAAAACTGTTTTTT.